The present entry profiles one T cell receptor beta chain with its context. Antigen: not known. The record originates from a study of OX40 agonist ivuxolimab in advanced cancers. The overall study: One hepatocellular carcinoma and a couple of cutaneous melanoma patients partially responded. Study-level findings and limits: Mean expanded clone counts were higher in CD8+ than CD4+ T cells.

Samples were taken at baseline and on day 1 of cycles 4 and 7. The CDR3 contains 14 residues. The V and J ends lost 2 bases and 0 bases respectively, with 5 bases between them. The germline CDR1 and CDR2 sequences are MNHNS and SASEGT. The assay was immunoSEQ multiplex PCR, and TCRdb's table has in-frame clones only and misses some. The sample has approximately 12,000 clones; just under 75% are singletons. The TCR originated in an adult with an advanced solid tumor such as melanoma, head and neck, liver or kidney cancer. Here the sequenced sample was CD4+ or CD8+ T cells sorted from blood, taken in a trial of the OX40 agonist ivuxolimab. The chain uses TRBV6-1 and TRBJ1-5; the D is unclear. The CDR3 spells CASSEPYSNQPQHF. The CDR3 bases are TGTGCCAGCAGTGAACCTTATAGCAATCAGCCCCAGCATTTT.